The clone carrying this TCR beta chain was seen many times. The antigen remains undetermined. Trimming took 5 bases from V and 2 from J, leaving 10 bases between them. The CDR3 covers 15 residues. Germline CDR1 SGHTA, CDR2 FQGNSA. These data belong to a study of T cell repertoires in cytomegalovirus infection. Background on the study: Public TCR beta signatures marked donors with CMV infection and the matching HLA.

Findings and limits, study-wide: Using cumulative public TCR beta family frequency, the authors identified those who carried CMV together with the relevant HLA. Across the ex vivo response, the dominant clonotypes were HLA-C-restricted CMV-specific TCR beta clonotypes.

In TCRdb, the reads were re-called with MiXCR into one record per CDR3 protein. The repertoire has fewer than 250,000 distinct CDR3 sequences, approximately 13% of them found once; the top ten carry 1.5% to 2%. Sequenced input: PBMCs. The TCR was taken from a human donor in good health (CMV status not recorded). Some clones in this sample may be carry-over from other donors' samples. The genes are TRBV7-2 and TRBJ2-6; D is perhaps TRBD1 or TRBD2 (5 bases each). The CDR3 loop reads CASSRGPPGANVLTF. Here the CDR3 DNA reads TGTGCCAGCAGCCGGGGACCCCCTGGGGCCAACGTCCTGACTTTC.